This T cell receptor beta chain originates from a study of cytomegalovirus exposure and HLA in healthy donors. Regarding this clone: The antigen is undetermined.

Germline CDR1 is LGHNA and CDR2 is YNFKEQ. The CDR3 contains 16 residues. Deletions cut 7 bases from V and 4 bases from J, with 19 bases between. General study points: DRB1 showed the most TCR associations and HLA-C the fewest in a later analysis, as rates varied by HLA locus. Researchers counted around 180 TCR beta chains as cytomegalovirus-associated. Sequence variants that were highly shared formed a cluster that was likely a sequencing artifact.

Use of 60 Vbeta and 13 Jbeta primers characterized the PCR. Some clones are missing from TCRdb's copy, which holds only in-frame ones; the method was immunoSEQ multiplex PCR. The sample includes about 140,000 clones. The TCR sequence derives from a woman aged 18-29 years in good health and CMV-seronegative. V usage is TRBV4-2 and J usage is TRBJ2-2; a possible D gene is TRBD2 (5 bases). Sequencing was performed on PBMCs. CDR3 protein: CASTSGDYLTTGELFF. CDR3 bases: TGTGCCAGCACCTCAGGAGACTACTTGACCACCGGGGAGCTGTTTTTT.